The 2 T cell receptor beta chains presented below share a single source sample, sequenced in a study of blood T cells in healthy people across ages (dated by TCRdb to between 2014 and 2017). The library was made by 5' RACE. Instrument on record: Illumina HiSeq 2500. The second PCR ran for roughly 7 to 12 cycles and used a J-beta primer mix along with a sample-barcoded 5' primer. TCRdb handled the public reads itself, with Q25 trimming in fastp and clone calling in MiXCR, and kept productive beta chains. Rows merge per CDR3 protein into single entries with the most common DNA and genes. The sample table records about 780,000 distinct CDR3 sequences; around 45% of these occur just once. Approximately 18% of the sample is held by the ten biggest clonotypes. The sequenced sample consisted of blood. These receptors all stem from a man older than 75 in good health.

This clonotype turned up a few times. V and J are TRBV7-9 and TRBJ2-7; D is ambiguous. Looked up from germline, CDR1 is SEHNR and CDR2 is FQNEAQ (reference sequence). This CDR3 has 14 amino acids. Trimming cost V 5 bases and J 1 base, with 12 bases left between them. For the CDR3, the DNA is TGTGCCAGCAGCCCTGAGACAAGTTCCTACGAGCAGTACTTC. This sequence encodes CASSPETSSYEQYF.

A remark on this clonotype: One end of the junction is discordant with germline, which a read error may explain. The CDR3 nucleotides are TGTGCCAGCAGCTTGGGACAGGGGGAGCCGTTCTTC. This encodes CASSLGQGEPFF. The rearrangement joins TRBV7-9 to TRBJ2-1; 11 nucleotides line up with TRBD1. The CDR3 loop spans 12 amino acids. In germline, CDR1 is SEHNR, CDR2 FQNEAQ (reference sequence).